Following are 10 T cell receptor beta chains from one sample sequenced in a study of graft-versus-host responses after intestinal transplantation. Produced via immunoSEQ multiplex PCR; TCRdb's table is partial and in-frame only. The sample consists of 90,000 to 100,000 clones, about 91% of them appearing once. What these receptors recognize is not known. The source was unstimulated CD8+ T cells sorted from spleen or lymph node cells, collected before intestinal transplant. Receptors originate from a human donor who received an intestinal transplant.

The chain links TRBV6-5 to TRBJ1-1, with D possibly TRBD1 on 5 matching bases. The CDR3 is 13 residues long. Germline CDR1 is MNHEY and CDR2 is SVGAGI. The V gene lost 5 bases and the J gene lost 2 bases, with 9 bases spanning the gap. The CDR3 DNA is TGTGCCAGCAGTCCTCAGGGAAACACTGAAGCTTTCTTT. Translating it yields CASSPQGNTEAFF.

This clone was picked up one time. V gene TRBV5-6 combines with J gene TRBJ2-7, with a tentative D call TRBD1 (5 bases). Trimming shortened V by 4 bases and J by 3 bases, and 14 bases separated the two germline ends. Germline lookup yields CDR1 SGHDT and CDR2 YYEEEE. The CDR3 covers 14 residues. The CDR3 here is CASSPPQGYYEQYF. The CDR3 DNA is TGTGCCAGCAGCCCGCCCCAGGGATACTACGAGCAGTACTTC.

The V gene is TRBV6-1, the J gene TRBJ1-1; no reliable D call. V lost 5 bases and J 6 bases, leaving 16 bases between the germline ends. Germline CDR1 and CDR2: MNHNS and SASEGT. The CDR3 has 14 residues. CDR3 in DNA: TGTGCCAGCAGTCTTGGGCTCGGTTGGGCTGAAGCTTTCTTT. It codes for CASSLGLGWAEAFF.

This chain joins TRBV28 and TRBJ2-6; possibly TRBD2 for D (7 bases). The V and J ends lost 0 bases and 2 bases respectively, with 14 bases between them. The length of the CDR3 is 18 residues. Germline CDR1 MDHEN, CDR2 SYDVKM. The CDR3 region has the DNA TGTGCCAGCAGTTTATGCGGGGGGACATTCCCTGGGGCCAACGTCCTGACTTTC. This codes for CASSLCGGTFPGANVLTF. Full variable domain (outside the CDR3, taken from reference TRBV28 and TRBJ2-6): DVKVTQSSRYLVKRTGEKVFLECVQDMDHENMFWYRQDPGLGLRLIYFSYDVKMKEKGDIPEGYSVSREKKERFSLILESASTNQTSMYLCASSLCGGTFPGANVLTFGAGSRLTVL.

This clone was counted a few times. The rearrangement uses TRBV6-4 and TRBJ2-2; TRBD2 might be the D (6 bases). Trimming took 7 bases from V and 4 from J, leaving 13 bases between them. CDR1 and CDR2 from the germline V gene are MRHNA and SNTAGT. The CDR3 is made up of 14 amino acids. The CDR3 region is CASTSMGGTGELFF. For the CDR3, the DNA is TGTGCCAGCACCAGTATGGGGGGCACCGGGGAGCTGTTTTTT.

The V call is TRBV30, the J call TRBJ2-7; no definite D call. V was pared by 2 bases and J by 0 bases, with 5 bases between. The length of the CDR3 is 12 residues. Germline assignment: CDR1 GTSNPN and CDR2 SVGIG (reference sequence). CDR3 nucleotide sequence: TGTGCCTGGAGTCGTTTCTCCTACGAGCAGTACTTC. The encoded protein is CAWSRFSYEQYF.

The V gene is TRBV7-9, the J gene TRBJ2-7, with 7 bases identical to TRBD2. The length of the CDR3 is 15 residues. Germline V gene lookup returns CDR1 SEHNR and CDR2 FQNEAQ (reference sequence). The ends lost 7 bases at V and 0 bases at J; junction bases unmatched: 9. The CDR3 loop is CASTPGWGGSYEQYF. The CDR3 DNA follows: TGTGCCAGCACCCCCGGGTGGGGGGGCTCCTACGAGCAGTACTTC. Full variable domain (missing parts from reference TRBV7-9 and TRBJ2-7): DTGVSQNPRHKITKRGQNVTFRCDPISEHNRLYWYRQTLGQGPEFLTYFQNEAQLEKSRLLSDRFSAERPKGSFSTLEIQRTEQGDSAMYLCASTPGWGGSYEQYFGPGTRLTVT.

The genes are TRBV11-2 and TRBJ1-6, with TRBD1 identical over 7 bases. Germline-derived CDR1 and CDR2 are SGHAT and FQNNGV. The J segment lost 10 bases and the V segment lost 0 bases, leaving 12 bases of the junction unmatched. The CDR3 runs to 17 residues. CDR3 coding DNA: TGTGCCAGCAGCTTAGATCGATGGACAGGCTACAGATCACCCCTCCACTTT. It codes for CASSLDRWTGYRSPLHF. Combining the CDR3 with reference TRBV11-2 and TRBJ1-6 gives the whole variable domain EAGVAQSPRYKIIEKRQSVAFWCNPISGHATLYWYQQILGQGPKLLIQFQNNGVVDDSQLPKDRFSAERLKGVDSTLKIQPAKLEDSAVYLCASSLDRWTGYRSPLHFGNGTRLTVT.

The genes are TRBV11-2 and TRBJ2-2, with D perhaps matching TRBD1 (6 bases). CDR1 and CDR2 from the germline V gene are SGHAT and FQNNGV. V lost 4 bases, J lost 0 bases, and 18 bases lay in between. The CDR3 consists of 18 residues. This CDR3 is CASSSIKQGPPNTGELFF. Written as DNA, the CDR3 is TGTGCCAGCAGCTCAATTAAACAGGGCCCGCCGAACACCGGGGAGCTGTTTTTT.

V gene TRBV19 combines with J gene TRBJ2-1; no firm D call. The CDR3 runs 14 residues. Germline V gives CDR1 LNHDA, CDR2 SQIVND (reference sequence). Trimming left V 3 bases short and J 1 base short, with 7 bases between. In nucleotides, the CDR3 is TGTGCCAGTAGTATTTCGGGTTCCTACAATGAGCAGTTCTTC. Its protein product is CASSISGSYNEQFF.